This T cell receptor delta chain was captured by sequencing in a study of γδ T cells in repeated Plasmodium falciparum infection. In the study overall: Age- and gender-matched Australian children served as comparison for malaria-exposed Malian children.

This clone has only a few counts. A far larger clone is one nucleotide away, so this likely arose from a read error. The same CDR3 arises from other DNA sequences in this sample as well. TCRdb reanalysed the multiplex PCR reads with CATT. The data hold roughly 93,000 delta-chain clones, with 0.9% to 1% observed a single time. Flow sorting of PBMC yielded separate Vgamma9/Vdelta2+ and Vdelta2-negative gammadelta T cell populations for bulk repertoire analysis. The CDR3 spans 19 residues. Germline values: CDR1 TSWWSYY, CDR2 QGS. V gene assignment gives TRDV1, but the J gene was left uncalled. The sample taken for sequencing was gamma-delta T cells from blood. The clonotype originates from a pool of human donors (malaria-infected and uninfected, not separated). CDR3 nucleotide sequence: TGTGCTCTTGGGGAATCGGGGCCCCCGGTCGTCCTTCAAACCGATAAACTCATCTTC. Protein: CALGESGPPVVLQTDKLIF.